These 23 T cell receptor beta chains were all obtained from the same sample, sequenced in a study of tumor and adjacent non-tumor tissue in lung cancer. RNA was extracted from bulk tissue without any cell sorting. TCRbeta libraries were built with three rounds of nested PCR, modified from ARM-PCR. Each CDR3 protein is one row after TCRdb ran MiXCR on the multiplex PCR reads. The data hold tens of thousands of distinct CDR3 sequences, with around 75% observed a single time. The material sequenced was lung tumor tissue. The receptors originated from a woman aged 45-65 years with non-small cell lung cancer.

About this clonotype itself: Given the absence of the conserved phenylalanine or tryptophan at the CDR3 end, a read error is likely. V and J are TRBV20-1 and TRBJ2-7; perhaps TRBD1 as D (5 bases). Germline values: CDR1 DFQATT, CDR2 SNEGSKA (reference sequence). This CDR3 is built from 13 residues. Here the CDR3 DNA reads TGCAGCGCCCACGAACCTCAGGGAAACGAGCAGTACCTC. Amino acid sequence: CSAHEPQGNEQYL.

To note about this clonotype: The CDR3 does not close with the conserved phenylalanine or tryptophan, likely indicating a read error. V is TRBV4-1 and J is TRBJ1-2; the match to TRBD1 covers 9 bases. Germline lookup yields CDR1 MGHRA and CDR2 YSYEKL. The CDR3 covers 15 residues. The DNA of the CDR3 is TGCGCCAGCAGCCCAGGACAGGGGCGAAACTATAGCTACACCTTA. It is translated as CASSPGQGRNYSYTL.

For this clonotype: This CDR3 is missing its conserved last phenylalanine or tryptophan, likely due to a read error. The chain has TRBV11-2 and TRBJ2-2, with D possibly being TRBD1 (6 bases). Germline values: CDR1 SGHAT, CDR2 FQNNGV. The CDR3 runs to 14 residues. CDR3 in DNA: TGTGACAGCAGCAAAAACTGGGACACCGGGGAACTGTTTTCT. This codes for CDSSKNWDTGELFS.

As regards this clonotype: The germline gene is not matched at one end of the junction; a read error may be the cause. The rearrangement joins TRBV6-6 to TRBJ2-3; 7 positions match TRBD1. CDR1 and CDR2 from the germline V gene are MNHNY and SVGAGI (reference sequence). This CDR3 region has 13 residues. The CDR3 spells CTSSYQGADTQYF. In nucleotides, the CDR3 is TGTACCAGCAGTTACCAGGGGGCAGATACGCAGTATTTT.

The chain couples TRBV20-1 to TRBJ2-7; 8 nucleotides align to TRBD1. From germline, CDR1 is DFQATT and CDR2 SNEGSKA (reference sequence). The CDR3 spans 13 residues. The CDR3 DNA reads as TGCAGAGCTGCAAGGACAGGGAGATACGAGCAGTACTTC. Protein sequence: CRAARTGRYEQYF.

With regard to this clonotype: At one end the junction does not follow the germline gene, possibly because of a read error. For the CDR3, the DNA is TGTGCCGCCAGCTTCACAGACTATGGCTACACTTTC. It encodes CAASFTDYGYTF. The chain recombines TRBV11-2 with TRBJ1-2; D is unresolved. Germline-derived CDR1 and CDR2 are SGHAT and FQNNGV. The CDR3 contains 12 residues.

As DNA, the CDR3 is TGCTGTACTCCCGGGACAGGGGGCGTATACGAGCAGTTCTTC. Its protein product is CCTPGTGGVYEQFF. This sequence joins TRBV20-1 and TRBJ2-1; 12 bases are shared with TRBD1. Germline-derived CDR1 and CDR2 are DFQATT and SNEGSKA (reference sequence). CDR3 length: 14 amino acids.

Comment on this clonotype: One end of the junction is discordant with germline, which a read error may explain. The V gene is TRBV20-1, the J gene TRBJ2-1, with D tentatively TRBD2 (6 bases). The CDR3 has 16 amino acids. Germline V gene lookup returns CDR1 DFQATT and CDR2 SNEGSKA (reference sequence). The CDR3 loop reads CSARSPGLKFGNEKFF. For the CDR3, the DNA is TGCAGTGCTAGAAGTCCGGGACTCAAATTTGGCAATGAGAAGTTCTTC.

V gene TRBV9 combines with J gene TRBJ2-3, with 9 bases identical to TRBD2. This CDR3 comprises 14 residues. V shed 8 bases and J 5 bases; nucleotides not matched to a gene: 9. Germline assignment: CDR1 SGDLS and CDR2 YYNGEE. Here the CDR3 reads CARTPREGRDTQYF. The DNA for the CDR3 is TGTGCCAGGACCCCGCGGGAGGGCAGAGATACGCAGTATTTT.

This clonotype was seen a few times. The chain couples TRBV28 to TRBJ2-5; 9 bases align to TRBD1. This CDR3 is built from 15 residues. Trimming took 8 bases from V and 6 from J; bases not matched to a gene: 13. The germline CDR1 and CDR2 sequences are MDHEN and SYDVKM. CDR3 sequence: CASGRTGGAEKTQYF. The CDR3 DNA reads TGTGCCAGCGGGCGAACAGGGGGCGCGGAGAAGACCCAGTACTTC.

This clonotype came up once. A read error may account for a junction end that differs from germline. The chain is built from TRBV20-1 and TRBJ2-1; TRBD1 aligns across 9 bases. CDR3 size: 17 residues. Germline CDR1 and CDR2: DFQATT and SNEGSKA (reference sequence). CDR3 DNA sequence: TGCAATGCTGGAGACAGGGGGTGGTACGGGAAAAACAATGAGCAGTTCTTC. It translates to CNAGDRGWYGKNNEQFF.

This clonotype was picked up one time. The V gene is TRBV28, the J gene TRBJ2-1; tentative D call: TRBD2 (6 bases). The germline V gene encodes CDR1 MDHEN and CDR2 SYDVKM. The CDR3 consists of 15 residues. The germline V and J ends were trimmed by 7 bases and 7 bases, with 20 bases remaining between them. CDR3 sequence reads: CASTPWRGVRNEQFF. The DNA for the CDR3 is TGTGCCAGCACCCCGTGGCGGGGTGTAAGGAATGAGCAGTTCTTC.

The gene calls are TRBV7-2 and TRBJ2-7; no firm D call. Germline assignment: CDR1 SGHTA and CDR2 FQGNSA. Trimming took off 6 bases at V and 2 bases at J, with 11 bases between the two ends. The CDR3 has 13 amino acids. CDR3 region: CTSRLVETYEQYF. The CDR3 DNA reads TGTACCAGCAGGCTAGTGGAGACCTACGAGCAGTACTTC. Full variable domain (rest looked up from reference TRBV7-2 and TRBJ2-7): GAGVSQSPSNKVTEKGKDVELRCDPISGHTALYWYRQSLGQGLEFLIYFQGNSAPDKSGLPSDRFSAERTGGSVSTLTIQRTQQEDSAVYLCTSRLVETYEQYFGPGTRLTVT.

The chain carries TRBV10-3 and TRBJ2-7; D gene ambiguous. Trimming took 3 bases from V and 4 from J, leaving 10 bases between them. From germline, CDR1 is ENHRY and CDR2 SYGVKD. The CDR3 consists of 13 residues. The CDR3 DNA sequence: TGTGCCATCAGTGATATACACTCGTACGAGCAGTACTTC. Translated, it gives CAISDIHSYEQYF.

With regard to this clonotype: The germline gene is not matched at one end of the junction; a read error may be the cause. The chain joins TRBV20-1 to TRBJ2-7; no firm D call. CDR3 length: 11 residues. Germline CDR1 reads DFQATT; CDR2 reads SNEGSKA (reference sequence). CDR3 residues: CSARSPGQQYF. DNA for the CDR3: TGCAGCGCTAGAAGTCCCGGCCAGCAGTACTTC.

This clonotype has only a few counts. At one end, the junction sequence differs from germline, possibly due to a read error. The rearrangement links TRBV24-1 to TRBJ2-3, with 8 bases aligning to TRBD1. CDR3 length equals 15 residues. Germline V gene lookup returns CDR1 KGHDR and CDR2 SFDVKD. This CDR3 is CATSDLQGDTGTQYF. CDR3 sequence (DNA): TGTGCCACCAGTGATTTACAGGGGGACACAGGTACGCAGTATTTT.

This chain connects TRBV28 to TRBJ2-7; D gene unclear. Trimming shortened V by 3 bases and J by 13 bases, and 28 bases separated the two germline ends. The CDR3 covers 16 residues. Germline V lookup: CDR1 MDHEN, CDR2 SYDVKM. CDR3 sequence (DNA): TGTGCCAGCAGTTTTAGGCCTACATCCAACTCCTACGAGCGATACTTC. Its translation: CASSFRPTSNSYERYF.

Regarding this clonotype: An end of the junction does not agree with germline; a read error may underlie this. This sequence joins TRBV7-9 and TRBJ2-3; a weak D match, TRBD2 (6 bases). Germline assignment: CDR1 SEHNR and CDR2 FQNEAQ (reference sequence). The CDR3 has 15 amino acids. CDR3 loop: CANSPFGGITDTLYF. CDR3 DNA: TGTGCCAACAGCCCCTTTGGGGGGATCACAGATACGCTGTATTTT. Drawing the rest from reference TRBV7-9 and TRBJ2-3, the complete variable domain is DTGVSQNPRHKITKRGQNVTFRCDPISEHNRLYWYRQTLGQGPEFLTYFQNEAQLEKSRLLSDRFSAERPKGSFSTLEIQRTEQGDSAMYLCANSPFGGITDTLYFGPGTRLTVL.

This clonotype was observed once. CDR3 sequence reads: CASSQTLLNEQFF. The CDR3 nucleotides read TGTGCCAGCAGCCAGACCCTTCTGAATGAGCAGTTCTTC. J is TRBJ2-1 and V is TRBV6-6; the D is unclear. CDR1 and CDR2 from the germline V gene are MNHNY and SVGAGI (reference sequence). The V gene lost 6 bases and the J gene lost 7 bases, with 13 bases spanning the gap. This CDR3 is built from 13 residues.

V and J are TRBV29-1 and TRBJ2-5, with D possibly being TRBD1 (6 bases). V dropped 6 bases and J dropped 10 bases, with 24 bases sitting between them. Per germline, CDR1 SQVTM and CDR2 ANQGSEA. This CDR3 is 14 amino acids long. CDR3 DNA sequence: TGCAGCGTCCGGGATAGGGGCGCAGGGGTGATCCAGTACTTC. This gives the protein CSVRDRGAGVIQYF.

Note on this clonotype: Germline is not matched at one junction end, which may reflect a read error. CDR3 coding DNA: TGTGCTAGCATTTTGAAAGAGGGGGTTACCGGGGAGCTGTTTTTT. Residues: CASILKEGVTGELFF. This chain joins TRBV12-3 or TRBV12-4 and TRBJ2-2; the D gene is possibly TRBD1 (6 bases). This CDR3 spans 15 amino acids.

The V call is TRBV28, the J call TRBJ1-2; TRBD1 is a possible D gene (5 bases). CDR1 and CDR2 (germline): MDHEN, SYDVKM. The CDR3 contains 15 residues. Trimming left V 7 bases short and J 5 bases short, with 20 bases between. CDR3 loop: CASMSGAANTYGYTF. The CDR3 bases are TGTGCCAGCATGTCCGGGGCAGCCAATACATATGGCTACACCTTC.

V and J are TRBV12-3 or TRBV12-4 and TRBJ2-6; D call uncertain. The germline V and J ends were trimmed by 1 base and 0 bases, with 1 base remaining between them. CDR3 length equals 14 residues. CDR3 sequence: CASSLDSGANVLTF. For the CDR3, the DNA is TGTGCCAGCAGTTTAGACTCTGGGGCCAACGTCCTGACTTTC.